This T cell receptor (beta chain) was captured in a study of blood T cell repertoires in COVID-19. Background on the study: The origin of the acute and convalescent COVID-19 samples was the United States, Italy and Spain. In each case, the material was cDNA or gDNA derived from T cells, B-cell-depleted T cells, or PBMCs.

This CDR3 is 12 amino acids long. Germline CDR1 SEHNR, CDR2 FQNEAQ (reference sequence). On this clone: The junction shows a germline mismatch at one end, possibly a read error.

Per the original data handling: By means of reference gene primer amplification, nucleated cell counts were estimated. This table comes from immunoSEQ multiplex PCR, and its TCRdb copy is limited to in-frame clones, with some not included. Clone size and the V and J calls come from that table; the DNA yielded D and trimming. The sample yields tens of thousands of clones, approximately 90% seen once. This TCR was sampled from a man in his fifties with active or convalescent COVID-19. The chain combines TRBV7-9 with TRBJ2-1, with 9 bases matching TRBD2. The specimen was peripheral blood. The CDR3 loop is CASSEALAGRIF. CDR3 bases: TGTGCCAGCAGCGAGGCCCTAGCGGGAAGGATCTTC.